In its sample, the clone carrying this TCR beta chain was seen once. These data come from a study of blood T cell repertoires in COVID-19. Assay: immunoSEQ multiplex PCR; the TCRdb copy retains only in-frame clones and omits some. The sample lists some 100,000 clones; about nine tenths were seen once. Germline lookup yields CDR1 MRHNA and CDR2 SNTAGT. The CDR3 is 15 residues long. V dropped 3 bases and J dropped 6; count of bases not matched to a gene: 8. The sequenced sample was peripheral blood. This chain connects TRBV6-4 to TRBJ1-1; the match to TRBD1 covers 9 bases. This sequence was found in a woman in her 70s with acute or convalescent COVID-19. CDR3 loop: CASSEGQGTRAEAFF. The DNA for the CDR3 is TGTGCCAGCAGTGAAGGACAGGGGACACGCGCTGAAGCTTTCTTT.